What follows is one T cell receptor (beta chain) and its context. The clone's antigen remains unknown. Mismatch with germline at one junction end may stem from a read error. The library was built by means of multiplex PCR. The instrument given in TCRdb is Illumina HiSeq 2500. TCRbeta libraries were constructed through three rounds of nested PCR with primers (Table S4) according to protocols adapted from ARM-PCR. PCR products of 200-500 bp were gel-excised and purified with the QIAquick gel extraction kit before sequencing. Concerning the study's data processing: Trimmomatic was used to clean the reads, FLASH merged the cleaned reads into complete CDR3 sequences, and MiTCR assigned the sequences to V(D)J germline segments. Clonal diversity was computed as the inverse Simpson's index with VDJtools. A read counted as productive if the sequence was in-frame and lacked a premature stop codon. TCRdb handled the public reads itself, with Q25 trimming in fastp and clone calling in MiXCR, and kept productive beta chains. Duplicate CDR3 protein sequences are folded into a single record with the most common DNA and genes. The V and J calls follow TCRdb's processing rather than the paper's. The sample table contains 75,000 to 100,000 distinct CDR3 sequences; only one count was recorded for roughly 66% of them. Together, the top ten hold around 20% of the sample.

The data stem from a study of tumor and adjacent non-tumor tissue in lung cancer (dated by TCRdb to the late 2010s). In terms of the full investigation: Of the cohort, more than ten patients had adenocarcinoma, 2 had squamous cell carcinoma and 1 had small cell lung cancer. The study compared bulk TCRbeta repertoires from lung tumor tissue and matched distant non-tumor lung tissue of roughly 14 lung cancer patients. Ages among the approximately 15 patients ranged from roughly 31 to 76 years, there were around ten men and 5 women, and disease was at TNM stage I to III. For each patient, one tumor sample and one normal lung sample were taken, giving about 29 paired specimens that underwent TCRbeta CDR3 sequencing. Sequencing generated a total of some 130 million productive TCRbeta reads, averaging approximately 4 million reads per sample.

Overall results and qualifications from the work: Younger patients had significantly higher TCR diversity, and higher tumor TCR diversity was associated with shorter overall and disease-free survival. Tumor tissue showed significantly greater TCR diversity (inverse Simpson) than normal lung tissue (about 400 vs 150, P = 0.0075, Mann-Whitney U test). Because peripheral blood was not sequenced, blood TCRbeta repertoires in the lung cancer patients of the study were not examined. The top 100 clones made up a significantly larger cumulative share of the repertoire in normal lung than in tumor tissue. Neither the sequencing platform nor unique molecular identifiers are mentioned in the methods. Only approximately 16 patients were included in the cohort, and the need for larger samples and more detailed clinical data was noted by the authors.

The CDR3 goes from the cysteine to the phenylalanine over 16 residues. CDR3 DNA is the only sequence kept; it has 48 bases, read in frame from the first base. Reading the germline V gene gives CDR1 MNHEY and CDR2 SVGAGI. Bulk unsorted tissue served as the source for RNA extraction, and RNA quality was assessed using a NanoDrop ND-1000 and an Agilent 2100. Donors were newly diagnosed lung cancer patients admitted for thoracic surgery in China between August and November 2014, without prior chemotherapy. The study excluded patients who had received radiotherapy or chemotherapy before or who had another cancer at the same time. Pieces of surgical tissue measuring roughly 1-2.3 cm3 were kept in RNAlater solution and stored at -80 degrees C until use.

The TCR sequence derives from a man in his sixties with non-small cell lung cancer. The chain links TRBV6-5 with TRBJ1-1, with 9 bases in between that match TRBD1. What was sequenced was lung tumor tissue. The DNA reads TGTGCCAGCAATCGGACAGGGGTTTTTTCAGGCACTGAAACTTTCTTT. Its protein product is CASNRTGVFSGTETFF.